The present entry profiles one T cell receptor (beta chain) with its context. This receptor's antigen is unknown. It may be a read error: a sequence one base away is much more abundant. From its cysteine to its phenylalanine, the CDR3 spans 15 amino acids. Only the CDR3 region is kept as DNA, spanning 45 bases read in frame from base 1. Cut back by 5 bases and 1 base, the V and J ends lie 14 bases apart. CDR1 is given as MRHNA and CDR2 as SNTAGT, both from the germline V gene. In this study, sorted CD4+ and CD8+ T cells from the blood of healthy subjects and of severe aplastic anemia patients had their TCR repertoires deep-sequenced. Ficoll-Paque density gradient centrifugation was used to isolate peripheral blood mononuclear cells. CD4+ and CD8+ T cells were sorted by FACS or magnetic beads before DNA extraction. The sample is drawn from a study of CD8+CD57+ T cells in acquired aplastic anemia listed by TCRdb under 2018. About the study as a whole: DNA extracted from sorted CD4+ and CD8+ cells had a mean of roughly 3.4 ug, with a range of 0.2 to 27.4 ug. Healthy donor samples averaged around 9.8 million reads for CD4+ and about 11 million for CD8+ cells. What the work shows at the level of the full study, not this receptor alone: No significant difference in CD8+ Simpson's diversity was found between patients and healthy controls (P=0.060). Roughly 30 CD8+ CDR3 sequences were shared between patients and controls but appeared highly expressed in patients and within their immunodominant clones.

TCR beta VDJ combination and CDR3 sequence profiling used genomic DNA as the template. An Illumina HiSeq 2000 was used for TCR repertoire sequencing. For the original study's pipeline: TRBV/TRBJ rearrangement plots, CDR3 size and DJ length profiles, and Simpson's diversity index were used to assess repertoires. Whichever DNA sequence was most abundant in the deep sequencing data was defined as the immunodominant clone. CDR3 amino acid sequences were checked for sharing between subjects and were compared against published repertoires and the VDJdb database. TCRdb reworked the public reads: Q25 trimming with fastp, MiXCR clone assembly, productive beta chains retained. Each entry merges the rows of one CDR3 protein and shows their most common DNA and genes. The V and J calls reflect TCRdb's pipeline rather than the authors' work. Across this sample there are 60,000 to 75,000 distinct CDR3 sequences, with less than 65% seen only once. In total, the top ten clones hold 2% to 2.5% of the sample.

The sequence was obtained from a human donor in good health, serving as a control. Sequenced input: sorted CD4+, CD8+, or CD8+CD57+ T cells (not recorded which) from PBMCs. Recombination linked TRBV6-4 to TRBJ1-1; no D segment can be confidently identified. The CDR3 protein: CASSTSANRNTEAFF. The base sequence is TGTGCCAGCAGTACCTCGGCCAACAGGAACACTGAAGCTTTCTTT.